This T cell receptor beta chain was sequenced during a study of T cell responses to AZD1222 COVID-19 vaccine. Assay: immunoSEQ multiplex PCR; the TCRdb copy retains only in-frame clones and omits some. Of roughly 150,000 clones in the sample, around 91% were seen once. Study-level findings and limits: Only a handful of AZD1222 recipients, several in all, had baseline seropositivity. Vaccine-associated CD4 TCRs spanned spike, dominant at 160-218 and 743-854.

As to this clone: The antigen remains undetermined.

CDR1 and CDR2 (germline): MNHEY, SVGEGT. V dropped 6 bases and J dropped 3 bases, with 6 bases sitting between them. The CDR3 runs to 11 residues. The TCR originated in an adult who received the AZD1222 COVID-19 vaccine. The material was peripheral blood, obtained 28 days after the second AZD1222 dose. The chain joins TRBV6-2 or TRBV6-3 to TRBJ2-7; D is unresolved. The CDR3 is CASSLNYEQYF. As DNA, the CDR3 is TGTGCCAGCAGCCTCAACTACGAGCAGTACTTC.